The clone carrying this TCR beta chain turned up a few times. TCRdb used MiXCR to reprocess the RT-PCR reads, holding one entry per CDR3 protein. This table has 500,000 to 600,000 distinct CDR3 sequences, roughly 13% appearing once. This CDR3 is 15 amino acids long. V was cut by 0 bases and J by 4 bases, with 10 bases left in between. Germline values: CDR1 MGHRA, CDR2 YSYEKL. This specimen belongs to a study of response to subunit inactivated influenza vaccine. The sequences come from PBMCs from blood, collected roughly 45 days after vaccination. This TCR came from a man between 45 and 60 years old who received an inactivated influenza vaccine. The genes are TRBV4-1 and TRBJ1-5, with a tentative D call TRBD1 (6 bases). The CDR3 protein is CASSQDYQGNQPQHF. The CDR3, as DNA: TGCGCCAGCAGCCAAGATTACCAGGGGAATCAGCCCCAGCATTTT.